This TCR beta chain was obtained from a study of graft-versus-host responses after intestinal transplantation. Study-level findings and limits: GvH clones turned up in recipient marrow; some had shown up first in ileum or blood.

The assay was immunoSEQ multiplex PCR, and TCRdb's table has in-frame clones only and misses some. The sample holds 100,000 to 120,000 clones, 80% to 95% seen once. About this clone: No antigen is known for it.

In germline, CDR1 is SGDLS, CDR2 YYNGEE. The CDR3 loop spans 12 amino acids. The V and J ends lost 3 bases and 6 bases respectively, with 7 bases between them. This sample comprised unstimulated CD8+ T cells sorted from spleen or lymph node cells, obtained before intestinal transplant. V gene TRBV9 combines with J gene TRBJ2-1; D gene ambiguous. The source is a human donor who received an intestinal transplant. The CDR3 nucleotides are TGTGCCAGCAGCGGGCAGAGCAATGAGCAGTTCTTC. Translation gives CASSGQSNEQFF.